This entry features one TCR beta chain sequence. Researchers ran the PCR with 60 Vbeta and 13 Jbeta primers. The repertoire was sequenced with immunoSEQ multiplex PCR; TCRdb's copy has only in-frame clones and lacks some. The sample shows over 150,000 clones, roughly 80% of them seen only once. Trimming shortened V by 0 bases and J by 6 bases, and 7 bases separated the two germline ends. CDR1 and CDR2 (germline): SGHRS, YFSETQ. The CDR3 length is 14 residues. This specimen belongs to a study of cytomegalovirus exposure and HLA in healthy donors. The clonotype comes from a man aged 25 to 40 in good health and CMV-seropositive. Sequencing was performed on PBMCs. This chain uses TRBV5-1 with TRBJ1-6, with D tentatively TRBD1 (5 bases). In nucleotides, the CDR3 is TGCGCCAGCAGCTTGGCAGGGCGTAATTCACCCCTCCACTTT. This encodes CASSLAGRNSPLHF.